The 5 T cell receptor beta chains below come from one sample, sequenced in a study of beta chain features in type 1 diabetes. Every bit of the isolated RNA underwent reverse transcription, so sequencing read expressed TCRB transcripts. Sequencing used immunoSEQ multiplex PCR; TCRdb keeps in-frame clones, though not all of them. This repertoire shows a few hundred thousand clones, about 24% found once; its top ten account for roughly 0.011%. No antigens are known for them. Study outcomes and limitations: Patients with Type 1 diabetes showed moderately but significantly shorter TCRB CDR3s in all four CD4+ subsets.

The specimen was naive CD4+ T cells from blood. These receptors came from a woman aged 25 to 39 with type 1 diabetes.

This clone was seen a few times. The chain combines TRBV6-5 with TRBJ2-7; D may be TRBD2 (6 bases). The V gene's germline CDR1 is MNHEY and CDR2 SVGAGI. V was trimmed by 6 bases and J by 0 bases, leaving 15 bases between them. This CDR3 region has 15 residues. The CDR3 protein is CASSPGTPSSYEQYF. The DNA of the CDR3 is TGTGCCAGCAGCCCCGGGACTCCTAGCTCCTACGAGCAGTACTTC.

The chain is built from TRBV5-1 and TRBJ2-7; 11 bases match TRBD2. Germline lookup yields CDR1 SGHRS and CDR2 YFSETQ. There are 18 residues in the CDR3. The ends lost 1 base at V and 5 bases at J; junction bases unmatched: 14. The CDR3 DNA reads as TGCGCCAGCAGCTTGCGTCGTGTGGGTAGCGGGAGGGACAACGAGCAGTACTTC. This gives the protein CASSLRRVGSGRDNEQYF.

The chain has TRBV28 and TRBJ1-2, with 8 bases identical to TRBD1. This CDR3 comprises 14 residues. Trimming cost V 7 bases and J 7 bases; bases outside gene matches: 11. Germline CDR1 MDHEN, CDR2 SYDVKM. CDR3 coding DNA: TGTGCCAGCACATCTCTTCAGGGGGCAGGTGGCTACACCTTC. This sequence encodes CASTSLQGAGGYTF.

This clone was seen more than once but under ten times. V gene TRBV5-1 combines with J gene TRBJ2-5, with D possibly being TRBD2 (6 bases). Germline-derived CDR1 and CDR2 are SGHRS and YFSETQ. The CDR3 length is 14 residues. V lost 2 bases and J lost 5, with 13 bases in between. The CDR3: CASSFPGAGETQYF. DNA for the CDR3: TGCGCCAGCAGCTTCCCGGGAGCCGGGGAGACCCAGTACTTC.

The chain has TRBV5-6 and TRBJ2-6, with 7 bases matching TRBD1. CDR1 and CDR2 (germline): SGHDT, YYEEEE. The V and J ends lost 2 bases and 0 bases, in that order; junction bases with no gene match: 5. CDR3 size: 17 residues. CDR3 nucleotides: TGTGCCAGCAGCTTCTTGGGACAGTCCTCTGGGGCCAACGTCCTGACTTTC. Residues: CASSFLGQSSGANVLTF. Using reference TRBV5-6 and TRBJ2-6 for the parts outside the CDR3, the full variable domain is DAGVTQSPTHLIKTRGQQVTLRCSPKSGHDTVSWYQQALGQGPQFIFQYYEEEERQRGNFPDRFSGHQFPNYSSELNVNALLLGDSALYLCASSFLGQSSGANVLTFGAGSRLTVL.